This TCR beta chain is from a study of beta chain features in type 1 diabetes. Study information: Patients did not differ from healthy donors in age, gender or cell yield. Taken together, all samples contributed approximately 110 million examined sorted cells. Whole-study results and caveats: TCRB rearrangement may or may not be influenced by HLA type; here this remained unresolved.

Regarding this clone: Antigen: not known.

CDR3 length equals 15 residues. Per the germline V gene, CDR1 is KGHSH and CDR2 is LQKENI. V trimming: 6 bases; J trimming: 5 bases; junction bases outside the gene matches: 7. TCRB transcripts that were expressed got sequenced, as all of the isolated RNA had been reverse transcribed. Repertoires were generated with immunoSEQ multiplex PCR, while TCRdb's copy carries only in-frame clones and drops some. The data hold about 410,000 clones, with about 15% observed a single time. Isolation of CD4+ naive, central memory, regulatory and stem cell-like memory cells was achieved by sorting via CD45RO/CCR7/CD25/CD127/CD95/CD27.

This TCR derives from a man younger than 40 in good health. This sequence joins TRBV18 and TRBJ2-1; the match to TRBD2 covers 10 bases. Sequencing was performed on naive CD4+ T cells from blood. Written as DNA, the CDR3 is TGTGCCAGCTCCTCCATAGCGGGGGGTAACAATGAGCAGTTCTTC. This translates into CASSSIAGGNNEQFF.